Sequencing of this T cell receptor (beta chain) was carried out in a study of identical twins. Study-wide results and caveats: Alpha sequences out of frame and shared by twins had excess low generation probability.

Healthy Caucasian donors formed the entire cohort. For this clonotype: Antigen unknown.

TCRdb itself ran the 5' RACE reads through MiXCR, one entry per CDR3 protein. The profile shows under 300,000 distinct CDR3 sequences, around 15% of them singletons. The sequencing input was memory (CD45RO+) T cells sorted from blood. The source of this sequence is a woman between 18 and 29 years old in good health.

CDR3: CASMARGQRGYTF. The CDR3 DNA follows: TGTGCCAGCATGGCGAGGGGGCAACGGGGCTACACCTTC. The chain employs TRBV6-1 and TRBJ1-2; 7 bases map to TRBD1. Trimming at V came to 7 bases and at J to 8 bases, leaving 10 bases not matched to a gene. The germline V gene encodes CDR1 MNHNS and CDR2 SASEGT. The CDR3 covers 13 residues.